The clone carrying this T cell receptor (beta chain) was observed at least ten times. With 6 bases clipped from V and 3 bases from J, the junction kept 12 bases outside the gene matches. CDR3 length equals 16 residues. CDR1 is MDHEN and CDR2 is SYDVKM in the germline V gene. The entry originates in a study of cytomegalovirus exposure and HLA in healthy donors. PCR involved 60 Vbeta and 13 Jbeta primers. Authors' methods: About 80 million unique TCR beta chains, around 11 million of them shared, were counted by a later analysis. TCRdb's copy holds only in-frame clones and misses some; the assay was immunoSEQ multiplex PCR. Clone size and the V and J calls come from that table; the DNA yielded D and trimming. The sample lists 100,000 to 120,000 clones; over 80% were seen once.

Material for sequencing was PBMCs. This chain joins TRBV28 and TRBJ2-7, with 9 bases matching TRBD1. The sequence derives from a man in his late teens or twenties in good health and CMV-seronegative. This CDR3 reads CASRLSSGQGFYEQYF. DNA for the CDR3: TGTGCCAGCAGGCTTTCATCGGGACAGGGATTCTACGAGCAGTACTTC.